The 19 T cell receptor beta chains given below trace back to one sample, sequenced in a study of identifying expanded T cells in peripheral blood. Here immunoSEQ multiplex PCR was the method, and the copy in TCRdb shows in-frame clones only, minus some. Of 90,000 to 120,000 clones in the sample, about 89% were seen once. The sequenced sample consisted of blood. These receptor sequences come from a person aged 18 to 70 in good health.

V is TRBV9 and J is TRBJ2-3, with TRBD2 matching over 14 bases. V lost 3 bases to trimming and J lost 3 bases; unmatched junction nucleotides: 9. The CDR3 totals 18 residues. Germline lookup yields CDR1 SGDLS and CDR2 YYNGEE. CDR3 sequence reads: CASSGEPTSGGATDTQYF. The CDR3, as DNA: TGTGCCAGCAGCGGAGAGCCGACTAGCGGGGGGGCTACAGATACGCAGTATTTT. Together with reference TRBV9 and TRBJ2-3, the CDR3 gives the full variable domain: DSGVTQTPKHLITATGQRVTLRCSPRSGDLSVYWYQQSLDQGLQFLIQYYNGEERAKGNILERFSAQQFPDLHSELNLSSLELGDSALYFCASSGEPTSGGATDTQYFGPGTRLTVL.

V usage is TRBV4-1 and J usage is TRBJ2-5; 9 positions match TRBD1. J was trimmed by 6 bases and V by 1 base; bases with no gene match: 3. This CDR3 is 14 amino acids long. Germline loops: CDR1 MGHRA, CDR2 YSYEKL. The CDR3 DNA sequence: TGCGCCAGCAGCCAAGGACAGGGGGGAAAGACCCAGTACTTC. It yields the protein CASSQGQGGKTQYF.

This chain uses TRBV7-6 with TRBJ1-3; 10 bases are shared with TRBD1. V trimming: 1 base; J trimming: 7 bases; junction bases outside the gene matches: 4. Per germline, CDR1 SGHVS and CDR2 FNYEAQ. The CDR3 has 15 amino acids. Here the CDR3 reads CASSLGPGQGNTIYF. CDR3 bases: TGTGCCAGCAGCTTAGGGCCGGGACAGGGGAACACCATATATTTT. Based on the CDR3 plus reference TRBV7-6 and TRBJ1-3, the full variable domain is GAGVSQSPRYKVTKRGQDVALRCDPISGHVSLYWYRQALGQGPEFLTYFNYEAQQDKSGLPNDRFSAERPEGSISTLTIQRTEQRDSAMYRCASSLGPGQGNTIYFGEGSWLTVV.

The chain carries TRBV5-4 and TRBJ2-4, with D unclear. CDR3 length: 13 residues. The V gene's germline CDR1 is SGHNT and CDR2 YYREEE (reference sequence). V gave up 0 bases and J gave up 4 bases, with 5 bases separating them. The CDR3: CASSLVGKNIQYF. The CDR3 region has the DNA TGTGCCAGCAGCTTGGTAGGGAAAAACATTCAGTACTTC.

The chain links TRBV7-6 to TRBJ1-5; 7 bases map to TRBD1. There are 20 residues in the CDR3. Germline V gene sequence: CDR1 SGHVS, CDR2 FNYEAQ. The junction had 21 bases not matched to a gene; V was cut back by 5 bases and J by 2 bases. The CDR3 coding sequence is TGTGCCAGCAGCGGAAAAATACAGGGGATCCTTCTACCCGGCAATCAGCCCCAGCATTTT. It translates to CASSGKIQGILLPGNQPQHF.

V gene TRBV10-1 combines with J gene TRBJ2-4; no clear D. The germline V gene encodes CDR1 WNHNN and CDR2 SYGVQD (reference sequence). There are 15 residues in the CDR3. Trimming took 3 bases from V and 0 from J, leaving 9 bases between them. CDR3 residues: CASSEGSLAKNIQYF. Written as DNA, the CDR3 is TGCGCCAGCAGTGAAGGCTCCTTAGCCAAAAACATTCAGTACTTC.

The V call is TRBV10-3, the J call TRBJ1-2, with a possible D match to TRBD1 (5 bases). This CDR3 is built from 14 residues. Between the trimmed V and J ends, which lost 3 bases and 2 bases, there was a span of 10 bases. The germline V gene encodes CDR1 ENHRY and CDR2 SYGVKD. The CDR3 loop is CAISELQVNYGYTF. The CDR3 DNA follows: TGTGCCATCAGTGAATTACAGGTGAACTATGGCTACACCTTC.

The CDR3 sequence is CASSRDRATEAFF. Here the CDR3 DNA reads TGTGCCAGCAGCCGGGACAGGGCGACTGAAGCTTTCTTT. This chain joins TRBV7-2 and TRBJ1-1; 9 bases match TRBD1. Trimming at V came to 5 bases and at J to 5 bases, leaving 3 bases not matched to a gene. This CDR3 contains 13 residues. Germline CDR1 reads SGHTA; CDR2 reads FQGNSA.

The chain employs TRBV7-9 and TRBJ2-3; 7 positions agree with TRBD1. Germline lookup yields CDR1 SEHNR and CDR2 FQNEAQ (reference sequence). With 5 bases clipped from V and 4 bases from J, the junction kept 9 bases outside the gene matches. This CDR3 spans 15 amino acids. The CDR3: CASSLSDRVPDTQYF. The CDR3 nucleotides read TGTGCCAGCAGCCTCTCCGACAGGGTCCCAGATACGCAGTATTTT.

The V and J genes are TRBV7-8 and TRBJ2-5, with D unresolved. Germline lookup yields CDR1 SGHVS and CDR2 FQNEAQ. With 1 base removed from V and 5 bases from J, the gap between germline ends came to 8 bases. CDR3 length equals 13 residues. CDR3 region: CASSLDGVETQYF. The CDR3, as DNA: TGTGCCAGCAGCTTAGATGGGGTGGAGACCCAGTACTTC.

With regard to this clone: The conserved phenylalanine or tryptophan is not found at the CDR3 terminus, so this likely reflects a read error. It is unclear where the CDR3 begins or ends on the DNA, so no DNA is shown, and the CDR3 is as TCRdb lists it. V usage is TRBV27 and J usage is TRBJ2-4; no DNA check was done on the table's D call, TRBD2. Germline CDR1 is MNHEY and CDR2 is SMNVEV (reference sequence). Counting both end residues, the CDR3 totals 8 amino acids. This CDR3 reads CASSLRKA.

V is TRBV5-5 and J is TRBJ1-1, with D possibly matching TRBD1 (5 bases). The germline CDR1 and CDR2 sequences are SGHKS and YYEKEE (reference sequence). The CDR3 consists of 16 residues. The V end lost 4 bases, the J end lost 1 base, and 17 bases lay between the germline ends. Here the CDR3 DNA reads TGTGCCAGCAGCCCAGAGAGGGGAAGGGGGAACACTGAAGCTTTCTTT. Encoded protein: CASSPERGRGNTEAFF.

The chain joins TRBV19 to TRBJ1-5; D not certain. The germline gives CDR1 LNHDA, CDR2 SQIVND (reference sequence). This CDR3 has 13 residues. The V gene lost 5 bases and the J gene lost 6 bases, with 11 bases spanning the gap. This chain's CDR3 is CASSLGLGQPQHF. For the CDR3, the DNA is TGTGCCAGTAGTTTGGGGTTAGGTCAGCCCCAGCATTTT.

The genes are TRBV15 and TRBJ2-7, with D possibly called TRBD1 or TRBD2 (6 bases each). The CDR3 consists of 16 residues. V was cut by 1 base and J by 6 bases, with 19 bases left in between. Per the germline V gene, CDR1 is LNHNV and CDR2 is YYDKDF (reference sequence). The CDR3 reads CATSRGRDNWASEQYF. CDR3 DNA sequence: TGTGCCACCAGCAGAGGGCGGGACAACTGGGCCTCCGAGCAGTACTTC.

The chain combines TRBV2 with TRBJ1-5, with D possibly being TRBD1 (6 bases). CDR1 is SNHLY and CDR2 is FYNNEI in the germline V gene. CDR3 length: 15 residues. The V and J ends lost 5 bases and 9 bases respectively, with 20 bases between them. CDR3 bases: TGTGCCAGCAGTAGGACAACGACAGGTGGGCCGCCCCAGCATTTT. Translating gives CASSRTTTGGPPQHF.

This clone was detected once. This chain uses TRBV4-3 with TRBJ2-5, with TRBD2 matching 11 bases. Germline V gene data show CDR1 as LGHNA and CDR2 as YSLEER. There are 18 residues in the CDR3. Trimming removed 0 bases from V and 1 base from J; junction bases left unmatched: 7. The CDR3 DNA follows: TGCGCCAGCAGCCAAGATCTTCGAACTAGCGGGGGCCAAGAGACCCAGTACTTC. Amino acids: CASSQDLRTSGGQETQYF.

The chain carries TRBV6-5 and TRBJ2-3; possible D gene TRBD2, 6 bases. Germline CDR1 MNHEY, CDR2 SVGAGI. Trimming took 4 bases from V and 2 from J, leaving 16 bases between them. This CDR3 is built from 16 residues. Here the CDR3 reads CASSSFGRFDTDTQYF. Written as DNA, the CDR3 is TGTGCCAGCAGTTCTTTCGGGAGATTCGACACAGATACGCAGTATTTT.

In nucleotides, the CDR3 is TGTGCCAGCAGCGCAGGGGTCAGGGAGCCTGACACAGATACGCAGTATTTT. It encodes CASSAGVREPDTDTQYF. This chain uses TRBV9 with TRBJ2-3; D might be TRBD1 (6 bases). Per germline, CDR1 SGDLS and CDR2 YYNGEE. The V and J ends lost 3 bases and 2 bases respectively, with 19 bases between them. The CDR3 has 17 residues.

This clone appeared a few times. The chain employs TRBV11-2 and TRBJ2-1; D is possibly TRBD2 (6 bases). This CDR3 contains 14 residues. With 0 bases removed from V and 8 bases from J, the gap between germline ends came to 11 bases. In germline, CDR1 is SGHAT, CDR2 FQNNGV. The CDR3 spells CASSLEAGNHEQFF. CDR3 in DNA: TGTGCCAGCAGCTTAGAGGCGGGGAACCATGAGCAGTTCTTC.